A single sample gave rise to the 21 T cell receptor beta chains below, sequenced in a study of cytomegalovirus exposure and HLA in healthy donors. Repertoires were generated with immunoSEQ multiplex PCR, while TCRdb's copy carries only in-frame clones and drops some. The sample shows 100,000 to 150,000 clones, about 90% of them seen only once. Sequencing was carried out using PBMCs. These TCRs come from a man between 25 and 39 years old in good health and CMV-seronegative.

The J gene is TRBJ1-4, the V gene TRBV28, with 10 bases aligning to TRBD1. This CDR3 region has 14 residues. Germline trimming cut 5 bases from V and 10 bases from J; bases unmatched to any gene: 7. The germline gives CDR1 MDHEN, CDR2 SYDVKM. The CDR3 region is CASSPQTGGVKLFF. As DNA, the CDR3 is TGTGCCAGCAGTCCTCAGACAGGGGGCGTAAAACTGTTTTTT.

The J gene is TRBJ1-5, the V gene TRBV19, with D perhaps TRBD1 (6 bases). CDR1 is LNHDA, CDR2 SQIVND, per germline (reference sequence). V lost 8 bases, J lost 7 bases, and 18 bases lay in between. CDR3 length equals 14 residues. CDR3 nucleotide sequence: TGTGCCAGTCTGGGACATTCGGGAGGACAGCCCCAGCATTTT. This translates into CASLGHSGGQPQHF.

The V and J genes are TRBV19 and TRBJ1-3; D not certain. Trimming stripped 3 bases from V and 0 bases from J, with 9 bases between. The CDR3 spans 15 residues. Germline loops: CDR1 LNHDA, CDR2 SQIVND (reference sequence). CDR3 region: CASSIRRSSGNTIYF. The CDR3 nucleotides read TGTGCCAGTAGTATTCGTCGCAGCTCTGGAAACACCATATATTTT. Looking up the rest from reference TRBV19 and TRBJ1-3 gives the full variable domain: DGGITQSPKYLFRKEGQNVTLSCEQNLNHDAMYWYRQDPGQGLRLIYYSQIVNDFQKGDIAEGYSVSREKKESFPLTVTSAQKNPTAFYLCASSIRRSSGNTIYFGEGSWLTVV.

Only a few counts were recorded for this clone. The J gene is TRBJ1-6, the V gene TRBV4-1, with a weak D call TRBD1 (6 bases). The germline CDR1 and CDR2 sequences are MGHRA and YSYEKL. Trimming left V 5 bases short and J 6 bases short, with 17 bases between. This CDR3 region has 16 residues. CDR3 bases: TGCGCCAGCAGCGTAGCGAGGACAGAGCTTAATTCACCCCTCCACTTT. Protein sequence: CASSVARTELNSPLHF.

This rearrangement joins TRBV10-3 to TRBJ1-2; D may be TRBD1 (5 bases). Germline V gives CDR1 ENHRY, CDR2 SYGVKD. V was shortened by 2 bases and J by 0 bases, with 7 bases between the two germline ends. CDR3 length equals 14 residues. The CDR3, as DNA: TGTGCCATCAGTGAGACAGGACCTAACTATGGCTACACCTTC. This sequence encodes CAISETGPNYGYTF.

This chain uses TRBV28 with TRBJ2-7, with TRBD1 identical over 8 bases. This CDR3 spans 13 amino acids. V trimming: 5 bases; J trimming: 5 bases; junction bases outside the gene matches: 5. CDR1 and CDR2 (germline): MDHEN, SYDVKM. The CDR3 nucleotides are TGTGCCAGCAGTCAGGGGGCTGACGACGAGCAGTACTTC. It yields the protein CASSQGADDEQYF.

The chain employs TRBV7-9 and TRBJ2-2, with D unclear. CDR1 and CDR2 (germline): SEHNR, FQNEAQ (reference sequence). The CDR3 consists of 13 residues. The V end was cut by 10 bases, the J end by 3 bases, with 12 bases between. In nucleotides, the CDR3 is TGTGCCACCCGACACGTAGACACCGGGGAGCTGTTTTTT. This sequence encodes CATRHVDTGELFF.

The chain links TRBV5-1 to TRBJ2-7; 8 bases fit TRBD1. Trimming removed 0 bases from V and 5 bases from J; junction bases left unmatched: 7. The CDR3 runs 15 residues. Germline values: CDR1 SGHRS, CDR2 YFSETQ. The CDR3 loop reads CASSLVQGAIHEQYF. The CDR3 nucleotides read TGCGCCAGCAGCTTGGTCCAGGGGGCTATCCACGAGCAGTACTTC.

This chain joins TRBV27 and TRBJ2-6, with a tentative D call TRBD1 (6 bases). The CDR3 totals 16 residues. The germline V gene encodes CDR1 MNHEY and CDR2 SMNVEV (reference sequence). Trimming removed 6 bases from V and 0 bases from J, with 12 bases in between. The CDR3 DNA follows: TGTGCCAGCAGGTCAGGGGAGAACTCTGGGGCCAACGTCCTGACTTTC. It encodes CASRSGENSGANVLTF.

This clone has just one count. The genes are TRBV9 and TRBJ1-1; D is possibly TRBD1 (6 bases). Trimming stripped 3 bases from V and 5 bases from J, with 17 bases between. Germline V lookup: CDR1 SGDLS, CDR2 YYNGEE. The CDR3 length is 15 residues. The CDR3, as DNA: TGTGCCAGCAGCGCCCGGGACACTAGATGGACTGAAGCTTTCTTT. Translating it yields CASSARDTRWTEAFF. The full variable domain, with the rest looked up from reference TRBV9 and TRBJ1-1, is DSGVTQTPKHLITATGQRVTLRCSPRSGDLSVYWYQQSLDQGLQFLIQYYNGEERAKGNILERFSAQQFPDLHSELNLSSLELGDSALYFCASSARDTRWTEAFFGQGTRLTVV.

The CDR3 DNA is TGTGCCAGCAGCTTAAGCGGGGGGGCGACAGATACGCAGTATTTT. Translation gives CASSLSGGATDTQYF. The genes are TRBV7-9 and TRBJ2-3; 10 bases are shared with TRBD2. Germline V gene sequence: CDR1 SEHNR, CDR2 FQNEAQ (reference sequence). Trimming took 2 bases from V and 3 from J; bases not matched to a gene: 2. The CDR3 contains 15 residues. The whole variable domain, remainder taken from reference TRBV7-9 and TRBJ2-3, is DTGVSQNPRHKITKRGQNVTFRCDPISEHNRLYWYRQTLGQGPEFLTYFQNEAQLEKSRLLSDRFSAERPKGSFSTLEIQRTEQGDSAMYLCASSLSGGATDTQYFGPGTRLTVL.

The chain carries TRBV27 and TRBJ1-2; 11 nucleotides match TRBD1. The CDR3 length is 15 residues. The V gene end was trimmed by 3 bases and the J gene end by 7 bases; junction bases not matched to a gene: 7. Germline assignment: CDR1 MNHEY and CDR2 SMNVEV (reference sequence). This CDR3 is CASSFSMGQGGGYTF. DNA for the CDR3: TGTGCCAGCAGTTTTTCGATGGGACAGGGGGGTGGCTACACCTTC.

This chain joins TRBV10-1 and TRBJ2-1, with 12 bases fitting TRBD2. Looked up from germline, CDR1 is WNHNN and CDR2 is SYGVQD (reference sequence). The CDR3 spans 15 residues. Trimming at V came to 4 bases and at J to 10 bases, leaving 8 bases not matched to a gene. The CDR3 DNA follows: TGCGCCAGCAGTGCCCGACTAGCGGGGGTGCGGGAGCAGTTCTTC. Encoded protein: CASSARLAGVREQFF.

The chain links TRBV27 to TRBJ2-5; TRBD2 matches at 9 bases. V shed 1 base, J shed 5 bases, and the junction held 2 bases outside the gene matches. Germline V CDR1 and CDR2: MNHEY, SMNVEV (reference sequence). CDR3 length: 14 amino acids. CDR3 residues: CASSLWRGGETQYF. CDR3 DNA: TGTGCCAGCAGTTTATGGCGGGGGGGGGAGACCCAGTACTTC.

The count of this clone is one. The chain links TRBV7-9 to TRBJ2-5; the match to TRBD2 covers 7 bases. CDR3 length: 13 residues. V was pared by 10 bases and J by 0 bases, with 5 bases of the junction left unmatched. CDR1 is SEHNR and CDR2 is FQNEAQ in the germline V gene (reference sequence). CDR3 residues: CATRGGYQETQYF. The CDR3 DNA is TGTGCCACGCGGGGAGGGTACCAAGAGACCCAGTACTTC.

This clone is a singleton in its sample. This rearrangement joins TRBV23-1 to TRBJ2-7, with 8 bases matching TRBD1. TRBV23-1 is classed as an ORF, of uncertain function. V dropped 6 bases and J dropped 1; count of bases not matched to a gene: 11. The CDR3 totals 16 residues. The CDR3 spells CASSRAPGQESYEQYF. CDR3 DNA sequence: TGCGCCAGCAGCCGGGCACCGGGACAGGAATCCTACGAGCAGTACTTC.

V is TRBV9 and J is TRBJ1-2; 8 positions match TRBD1. CDR1 is SGDLS and CDR2 is YYNGEE in the germline V gene. Trimming removed 3 bases from V and 7 bases from J; junction bases left unmatched: 5. The CDR3 has 13 residues. The CDR3 loop reads CASSGGQGGGYTF. In nucleotides, the CDR3 is TGTGCCAGCAGCGGAGGACAGGGCGGTGGCTACACCTTC.

The CDR3 coding sequence is TGTGCCAGCAGCGGAGGAGCGGGGGGGCCCAATGAGCAGTTCTTC. Amino acids: CASSGGAGGPNEQFF. The chain employs TRBV9 and TRBJ2-1; TRBD2 agrees at 10 bases. The V gene's germline CDR1 is SGDLS and CDR2 YYNGEE. Unmatched junction bases numbered 6, after V lost 3 bases and J lost 6 bases. CDR3 length: 15 amino acids.

The chain links TRBV7-2 to TRBJ1-5, with a possible D match to TRBD1 (5 bases). This CDR3 has 13 amino acids. Germline assignment: CDR1 SGHTA and CDR2 FQGNSA. Deletions cut 3 bases from V and 7 bases from J, with 10 bases between. The CDR3 region has the DNA TGTGCCAGCAGCTTTTTTCCAGGGCAGCCCCAGCATTTT. Translated, it gives CASSFFPGQPQHF.

This clone is classed as medium-sized. The sample has other DNA sequences that encode this CDR3 too. The rearrangement joins TRBV19 to TRBJ2-7; no clear D gene. Trimming took off 8 bases at V and 2 bases at J, with 13 bases between the two ends. Germline loops: CDR1 LNHDA, CDR2 SQIVND (reference sequence). The CDR3 is made up of 13 amino acids. CDR3 bases: TGTGCCAGTTCAGAGCGAGGTGCCTACGAGCAGTACTTC. Translation gives CASSERGAYEQYF.

V and J are TRBV15 and TRBJ1-4; D is undetermined. Trimming cost V 3 bases and J 3 bases, with 14 bases left between them. There are 16 residues in the CDR3. CDR1 LNHNV and CDR2 YYDKDF come from the germline V gene (reference sequence). CDR3 in DNA: TGTGCCACCAGCAGGCTTACAGTTATGGCTAATGAAAAACTGTTTTTT. This translates into CATSRLTVMANEKLFF.